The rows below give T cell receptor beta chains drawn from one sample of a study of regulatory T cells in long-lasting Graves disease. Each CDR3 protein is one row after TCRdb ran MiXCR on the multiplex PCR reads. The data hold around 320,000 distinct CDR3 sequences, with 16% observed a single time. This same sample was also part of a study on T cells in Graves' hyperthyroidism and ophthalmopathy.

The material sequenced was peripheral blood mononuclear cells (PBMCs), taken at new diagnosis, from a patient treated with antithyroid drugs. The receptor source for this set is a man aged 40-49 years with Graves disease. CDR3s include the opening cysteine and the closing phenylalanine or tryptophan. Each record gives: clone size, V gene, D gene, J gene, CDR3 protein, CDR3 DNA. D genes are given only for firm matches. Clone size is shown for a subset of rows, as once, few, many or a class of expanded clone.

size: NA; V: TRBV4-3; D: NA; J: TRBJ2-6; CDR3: CASSQVSGTGANVLTF; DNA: TGCGCCAGCAGCCAAGTTTCAGGGACCGGGGCCAACGTCCTGACTTTC
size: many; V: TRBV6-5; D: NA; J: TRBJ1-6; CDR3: CASSYLAWNSPLHF; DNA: TGTGCCAGCAGTTACTTAGCGTGGAATTCACCCCTCCACTTT
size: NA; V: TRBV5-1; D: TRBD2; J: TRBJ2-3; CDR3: CASSLMSSGGSNTDTQYF; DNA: TGCGCCAGCAGCTTGATGTCTAGCGGGGGTTCTAACACAGATACGCAGTATTTT
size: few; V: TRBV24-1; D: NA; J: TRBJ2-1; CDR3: CATSPGLGRPYNEQFF; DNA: TGTGCCACCAGCCCCGGCCTGGGACGACCCTACAATGAGCAGTTCTTC
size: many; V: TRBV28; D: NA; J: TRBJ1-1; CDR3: CASSLLTTDMNTEAFF; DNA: TGTGCCAGCAGTCTCCTTACGACAGATATGAACACTGAAGCTTTCTTT
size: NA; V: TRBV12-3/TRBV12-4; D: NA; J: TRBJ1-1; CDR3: CASSAGGARGSTEAFF; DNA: TGTGCCAGCAGTGCAGGTGGGGCCCGGGGAAGCACTGAAGCTTTCTTT
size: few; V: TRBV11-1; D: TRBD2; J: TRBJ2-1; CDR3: CASSLVSGGGSEQFF; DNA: TGTGCCAGCAGCTTAGTAAGCGGGGGAGGAAGTGAGCAGTTCTTC
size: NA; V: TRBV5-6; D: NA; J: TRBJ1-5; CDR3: CASSLGGRENQPQHF; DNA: TGTGCCAGCAGCCTGGGGGGCAGGGAGAATCAGCCCCAGCATTTT
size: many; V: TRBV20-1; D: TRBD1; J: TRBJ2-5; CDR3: CSAAQGEETQYF; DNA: TGCAGTGCTGCCCAGGGGGAAGAGACCCAGTACTTC
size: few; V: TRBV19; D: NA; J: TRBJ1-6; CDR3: CASSRRGQENSPLHF; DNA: TGTGCCAGTAGCCGGCGGGGGCAGGAGAATTCACCCCTCCACTTT
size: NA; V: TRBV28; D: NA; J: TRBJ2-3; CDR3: CASSFRGWSQYF; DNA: TGTGCCAGCAGTTTCAGGGGCTGGTCGCAGTATTTT
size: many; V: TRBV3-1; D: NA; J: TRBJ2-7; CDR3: CASSQGQGPSYEQYF; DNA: TGTGCCAGCAGCCAAGGCCAGGGGCCCTCCTACGAGCAGTACTTC
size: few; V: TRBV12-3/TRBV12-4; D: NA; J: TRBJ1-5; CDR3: CASSIGQLQPQHF; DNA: TGTGCCAGCAGTATCGGACAGCTTCAGCCCCAGCATTTT
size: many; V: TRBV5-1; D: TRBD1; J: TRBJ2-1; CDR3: CASSSGTGYNEQFF; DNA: TGTGCCAGCAGCTCAGGGACAGGCTACAATGAGCAGTTCTTC
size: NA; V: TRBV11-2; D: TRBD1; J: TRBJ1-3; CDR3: CASSLRTGRTSGNTIYF; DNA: TGTGCCAGCAGCTTGAGGACAGGGAGAACCTCTGGAAACACCATATATTTT
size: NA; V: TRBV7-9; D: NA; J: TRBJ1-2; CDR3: CASSLAAGTNGYTF; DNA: TGTGCCAGCAGCTTAGCGGCAGGGACTAATGGCTACACCTTC
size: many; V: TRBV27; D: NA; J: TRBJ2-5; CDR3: CASSPGTQGRGETQYF; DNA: TGTGCCAGCAGTCCAGGGACACAGGGTAGGGGAGAGACCCAGTACTTC
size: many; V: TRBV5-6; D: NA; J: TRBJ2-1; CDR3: CASTSVRGQFLLTAGDEQFF; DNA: TGTGCCAGCACCTCCGTTCGTGGACAATTCCTCCTTACTGCCGGCGATGAGCAGTTCTTC
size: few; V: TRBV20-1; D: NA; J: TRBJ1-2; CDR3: CSARATVNYGYTF; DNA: TGCAGTGCTAGAGCGACAGTTAACTATGGCTACACCTTC
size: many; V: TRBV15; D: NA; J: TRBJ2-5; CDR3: CATSRQQGGFETQYF; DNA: TGTGCCACCAGCAGACAGCAGGGGGGGTTTGAGACCCAGTACTTC
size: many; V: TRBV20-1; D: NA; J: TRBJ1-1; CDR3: CSARVSPPAFF; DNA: TGCAGTGCTAGGGTTTCACCGCCAGCTTTCTTT
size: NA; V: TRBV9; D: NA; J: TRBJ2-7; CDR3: CASSVAPTGENEQYF; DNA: TGTGCCAGCAGCGTAGCCCCCACGGGCGAAAACGAGCAGTACTTC
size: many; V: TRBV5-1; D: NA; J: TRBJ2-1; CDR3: CASSLDGFSYNEQFF; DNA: TGCGCCAGCAGCTTAGACGGGTTCTCCTACAATGAGCAGTTCTTC
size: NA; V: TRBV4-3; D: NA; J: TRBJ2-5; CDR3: CASSQGVFQETQYF; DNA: TGCGCCAGCAGCCAAGGGGTTTTCCAAGAGACCCAGTACTTC
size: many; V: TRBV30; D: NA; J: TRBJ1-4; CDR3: CAWSVWGADEKLFF; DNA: TGTGCCTGGAGTGTATGGGGAGCGGATGAAAAACTGTTTTTT
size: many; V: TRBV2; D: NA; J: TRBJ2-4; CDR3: CASKGGEVIQYF; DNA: TGTGCCAGCAAAGGGGGGGAGGTCATTCAGTACTTC
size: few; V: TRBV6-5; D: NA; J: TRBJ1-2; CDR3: CASSYLSPNYGYTF; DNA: TGTGCCAGCAGTTATCTCAGTCCGAACTATGGCTACACCTTC
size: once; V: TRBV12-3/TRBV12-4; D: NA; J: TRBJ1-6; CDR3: CASRPPSENSPLHF; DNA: TGTGCCAGCAGACCCCCGTCGGAGAATTCACCCCTCCACTTT
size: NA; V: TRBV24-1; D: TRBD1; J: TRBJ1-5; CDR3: CATSDLRPETGFQPQHF; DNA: TGTGCCACCAGTGATTTGCGCCCGGAGACAGGGTTTCAGCCCCAGCATTTT
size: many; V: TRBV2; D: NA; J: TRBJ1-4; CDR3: CASSEFTGFGEKLFF; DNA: TGTGCCAGCAGTGAATTTACAGGATTTGGTGAAAAACTGTTTTTT
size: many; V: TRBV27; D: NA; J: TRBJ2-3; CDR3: CASSLYDTQYF; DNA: TGTGCCAGCAGTTTATACGATACGCAGTATTTT
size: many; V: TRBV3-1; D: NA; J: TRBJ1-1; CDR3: CASSPKGLNTEAFF; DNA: TGTGCCAGCAGCCCCAAGGGGCTGAACACTGAAGCTTTCTTT
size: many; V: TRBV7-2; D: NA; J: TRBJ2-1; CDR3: CASRERGGQRNEQFF; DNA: TGTGCCAGCCGGGAAAGGGGGGGGCAGAGAAATGAGCAGTTCTTC
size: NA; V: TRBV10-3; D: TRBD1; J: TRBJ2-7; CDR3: CAVQMGQGREQYF; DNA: TGTGCCGTCCAGATGGGACAGGGTCGCGAGCAGTACTTC
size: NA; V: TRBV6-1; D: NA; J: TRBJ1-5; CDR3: CASSTRGRGVQPQHF; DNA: TGTGCCAGCAGTACGCGAGGGCGGGGGGTTCAGCCCCAGCATTTT
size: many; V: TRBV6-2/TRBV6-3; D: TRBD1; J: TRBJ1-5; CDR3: CASSLSGTDSNQPQHF; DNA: TGTGCCAGCAGTTTATCCGGGACAGATAGCAATCAGCCCCAGCATTTT
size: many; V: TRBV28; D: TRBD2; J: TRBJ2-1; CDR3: CATLRGLNNNEQFF; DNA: TGTGCCACCCTCCGGGGACTAAATAACAATGAGCAGTTCTTC